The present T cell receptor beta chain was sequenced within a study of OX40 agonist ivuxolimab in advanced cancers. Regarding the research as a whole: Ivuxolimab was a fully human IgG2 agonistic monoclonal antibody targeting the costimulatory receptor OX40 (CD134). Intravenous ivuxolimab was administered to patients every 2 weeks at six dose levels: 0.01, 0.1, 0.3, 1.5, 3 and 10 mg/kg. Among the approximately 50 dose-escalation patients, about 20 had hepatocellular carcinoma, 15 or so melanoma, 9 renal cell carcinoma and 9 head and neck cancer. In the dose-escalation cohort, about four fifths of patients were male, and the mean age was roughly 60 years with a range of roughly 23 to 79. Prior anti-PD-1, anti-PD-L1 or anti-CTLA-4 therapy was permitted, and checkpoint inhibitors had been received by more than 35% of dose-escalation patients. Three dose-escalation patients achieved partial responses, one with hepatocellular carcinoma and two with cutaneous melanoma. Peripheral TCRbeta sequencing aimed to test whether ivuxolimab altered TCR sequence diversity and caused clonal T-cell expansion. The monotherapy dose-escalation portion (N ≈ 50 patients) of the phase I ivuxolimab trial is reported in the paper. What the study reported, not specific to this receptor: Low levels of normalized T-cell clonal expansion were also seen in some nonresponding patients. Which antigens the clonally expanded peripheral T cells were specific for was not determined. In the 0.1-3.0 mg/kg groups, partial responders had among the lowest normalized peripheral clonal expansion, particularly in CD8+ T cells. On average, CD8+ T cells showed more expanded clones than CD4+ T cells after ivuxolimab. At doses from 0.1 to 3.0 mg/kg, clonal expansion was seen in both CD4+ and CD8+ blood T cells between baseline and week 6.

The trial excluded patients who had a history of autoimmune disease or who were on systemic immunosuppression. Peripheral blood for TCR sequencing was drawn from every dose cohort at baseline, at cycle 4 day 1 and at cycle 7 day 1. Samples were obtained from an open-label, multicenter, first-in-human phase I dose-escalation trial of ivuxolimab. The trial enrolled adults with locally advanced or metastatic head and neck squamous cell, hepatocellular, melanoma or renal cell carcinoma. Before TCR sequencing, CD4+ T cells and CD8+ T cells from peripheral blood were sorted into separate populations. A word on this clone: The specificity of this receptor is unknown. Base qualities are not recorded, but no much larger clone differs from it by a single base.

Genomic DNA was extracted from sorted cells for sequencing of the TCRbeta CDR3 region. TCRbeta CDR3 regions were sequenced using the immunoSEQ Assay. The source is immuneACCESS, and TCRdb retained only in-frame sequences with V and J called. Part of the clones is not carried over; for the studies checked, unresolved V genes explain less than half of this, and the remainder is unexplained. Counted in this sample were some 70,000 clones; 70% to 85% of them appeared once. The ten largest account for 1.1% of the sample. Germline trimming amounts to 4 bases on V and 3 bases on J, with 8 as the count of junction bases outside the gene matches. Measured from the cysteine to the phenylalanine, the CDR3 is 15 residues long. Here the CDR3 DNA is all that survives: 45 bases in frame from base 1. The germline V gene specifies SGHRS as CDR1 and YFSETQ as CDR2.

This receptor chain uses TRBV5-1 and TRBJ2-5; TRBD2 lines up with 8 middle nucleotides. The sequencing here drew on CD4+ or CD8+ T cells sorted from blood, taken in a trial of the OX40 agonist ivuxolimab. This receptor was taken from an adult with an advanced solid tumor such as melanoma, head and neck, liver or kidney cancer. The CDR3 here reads CASSRRTSREETQYF. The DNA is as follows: TGCGCCAGCAGCCGAAGGACTAGCCGTGAAGAGACCCAGTACTTC.